This T cell receptor beta chain is from a study of OX40 agonist ivuxolimab in advanced cancers. Overall study context: Patients enrolled in dose escalation were diagnosed with hepatocellular carcinoma, melanoma, renal cell or head and neck cancer.

Study-wide findings and caveats: On average, a greater number of expanded clones characterised CD8+ T cells relative to CD4+.

Sequencing was performed with immunoSEQ multiplex PCR; in TCRdb, only in-frame clones are kept and a portion is missing. In the table there are approximately 26,000 clones, approximately 90% of which are singletons. As concerns this clone: Its antigen is not known. The sample has other DNA sequences that encode this CDR3 too.

Trimming took 4 bases from V and 2 from J, leaving 14 bases between them. CDR1 is WNHNN, CDR2 SYGVQD, per germline (reference sequence). The CDR3 extends over 15 amino acids. The V call is TRBV10-1, the J call TRBJ1-2; the D gene is possibly TRBD1 (6 bases). The clonotype was recovered from an adult with an advanced solid tumor such as melanoma, head and neck, liver or kidney cancer. This specimen was CD4+ or CD8+ T cells sorted from blood, taken in a trial of the OX40 agonist ivuxolimab. The CDR3: CASSAGGHRNYGYTF. The CDR3 DNA sequence: TGCGCCAGCAGTGCCGGGGGACACCGGAACTATGGCTACACCTTC.